Below, one T cell receptor beta chain is given with its context. It has no known antigen specificity. Base-call qualities are not available, and no considerably larger clone is one nucleotide away. Spanning cysteine to phenylalanine, the CDR3 consists of 15 amino acids. The entry retains the CDR3 DNA only, 45 bases that are in frame from base 1. V is clipped by 5 bases and J by 5 bases, and the sequence between their germline boundaries is 16 bases long. The germline V gene (reference sequence) specifies SGHNT as CDR1 and YYREEE as CDR2. One collaborating source in Seattle enrolled patients while the patients were actively infected and followed the patients over time throughout the course of disease. Whole blood was collected in K2EDTA tubes by collaborating institutions according to the institutions' own protocols. Collaborator samples were shipped for TCRbeta analysis as frozen whole blood, isolated PBMCs, or DNA extracted from either sample type.

These data are taken from a study of blood T cell repertoires in COVID-19 (dated by TCRdb to the early 2020s). Study-wide context: Samples covering the acute and convalescent phases of COVID-19 were provided by collaborators in the United States, Italy and Spain. The prospective study material was composed of cDNA or gDNA derived from T cells, B-cell-depleted T cells, or PBMCs. Subjects who had been exposed to COVID-19, were actively infected with it, or had recovered from it provided the deeply sampled blood TCRbeta repertoires that made up the dataset. The repertoires were made available in a free public database intended to serve as a resource for research on the immune response to SARS-CoV-2. The samples were drawn from two sources: the first 160 participants of the ongoing ImmuneRACE study, and 1,000 to 1,500 subjects contributed by 6 global collaborators. The sample metadata nearly always contained a de-identified subject ID, COVID-19 status, age in years and sex. Where available, HLA class I and class II types were taken from metadata supplied by the sample provider and were not determined by assay-based typing.

Overall study results and their limits: The amount of clinical and demographic metadata varied by source and participant and was provided uncurated.

The immunoSEQ Assay, a bias-controlled multiplex PCR, was used to amplify TCRbeta CDR3 regions from genomic DNA. Turning to the authors' computational methods: Nucleated cell counts per sample were estimated from amplification of reference gene primers within the assay. To quantify the absolute abundance of each unique TCRbeta CDR3 rearrangement, sequence reads were collapsed and filtered. For each sample, productive Simpson clonality was calculated by taking the square root of Simpson's diversity index across productive rearrangements. Sourced from immuneACCESS, this table was stored by TCRdb with only in-frame sequences that have V and J called. A share of the clones is absent; for the studies checked, an unresolved V gene accounts for under half, and the remainder has no known explanation. The DNA was the basis for D and trimming; V, J and clone size are from that table. In all, the sample holds 200,000 to 300,000 clones, and about four fifths of those were seen once. Around 7% of the sample is taken by the ten largest.

The V gene is TRBV5-4 and the J gene is TRBJ2-2; a confident D gene designation cannot be given. This TCR came from a woman of 80 years or more with COVID-19, enrolled during active disease. The sequenced sample consisted of peripheral blood. The nucleotide sequence reads as follows: TGTGCCAGCAGTCCTGACTCACGCCCGACCGGGGAGCTGTTTTTT. Translated, this gives CASSPDSRPTGELFF.